Reported below is one T cell receptor (beta chain). This record belongs to a study of blood T cell repertoires in COVID-19. Study-wide background: There were acute and convalescent COVID-19 samples, and they came from the United States, Italy and Spain. The analysed material was cDNA or gDNA that came from T cells, B-cell-depleted T cells, or PBMCs.

The V gene's germline CDR1 is MNHEY and CDR2 SVGEGT. The CDR3 loop spans 18 amino acids. V was pared by 2 bases and J by 3 bases, with 23 bases between. The authors' processing: Reference gene primers were amplified, and this amplification served to estimate nucleated cell counts. Sequenced by immunoSEQ multiplex PCR; TCRdb stores in-frame clones only, minus some. V, J and clone size were drawn from that table, and D and trimming were deduced from the DNA. The sample yields some 370,000 clones, nearly 90% seen once. Sequencing was carried out using peripheral blood. This receptor was taken from a man aged 18 to 29 with active or convalescent COVID-19. This chain links TRBV6-2 or TRBV6-3 with TRBJ2-7; maybe TRBD2 (6 bases). The chain's CDR3 is CASSYQRAAQADRYEQYF. The CDR3 nucleotides read TGTGCCAGCAGTTACCAGCGGGCGGCACAGGCAGACCGCTACGAGCAGTACTTC.